Below, one TCR beta chain is given with its context. Its matching antigen is unknown. Germline loops: CDR1 MRHNA, CDR2 SNTAGT. The CDR3 length is 13 residues. V was pared by 6 bases and J by 5 bases, with 14 bases between. This entry is derived from a study of a mutant IDH1 vaccine in newly diagnosed glioma. Sequencing used immunoSEQ multiplex PCR; TCRdb keeps in-frame clones, though not all of them. The repertoire has roughly 25,000 clones, around 80% of them found once; the top ten carry under 4%. Time point given: week 47, end of study. Doses consisted of 300 ug of mutant IDH1 20-mer peptide each, paired with topical imiquimod.

J is TRBJ2-7 and V is TRBV6-4; the D is unclear. Sequenced material: PBMCs, taken from a glioma patient whose treatment included an IDH1 peptide vaccine. This receptor was obtained from a man in his forties or fifties with glioma. Some clones in this sample may be carry-over from other donors' samples. DNA for the CDR3: TGTGCCAGCAGCGCCGCACTGTTTGACGAGCAGTACTTC. Amino acids: CASSAALFDEQYF.